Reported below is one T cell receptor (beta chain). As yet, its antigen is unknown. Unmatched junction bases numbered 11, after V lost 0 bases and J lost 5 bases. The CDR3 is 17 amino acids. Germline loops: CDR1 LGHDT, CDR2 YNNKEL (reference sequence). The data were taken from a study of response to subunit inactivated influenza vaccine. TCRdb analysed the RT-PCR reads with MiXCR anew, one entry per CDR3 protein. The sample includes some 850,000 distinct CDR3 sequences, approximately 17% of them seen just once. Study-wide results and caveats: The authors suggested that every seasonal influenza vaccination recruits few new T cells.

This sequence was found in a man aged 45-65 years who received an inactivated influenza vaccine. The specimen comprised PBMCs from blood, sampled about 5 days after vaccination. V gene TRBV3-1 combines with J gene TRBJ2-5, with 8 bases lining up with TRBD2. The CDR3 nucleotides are TGTGCCAGCAGCCAAGATACAGCGGGGGCGCGGAGCGAGACCCAGTACTTC. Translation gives CASSQDTAGARSETQYF.